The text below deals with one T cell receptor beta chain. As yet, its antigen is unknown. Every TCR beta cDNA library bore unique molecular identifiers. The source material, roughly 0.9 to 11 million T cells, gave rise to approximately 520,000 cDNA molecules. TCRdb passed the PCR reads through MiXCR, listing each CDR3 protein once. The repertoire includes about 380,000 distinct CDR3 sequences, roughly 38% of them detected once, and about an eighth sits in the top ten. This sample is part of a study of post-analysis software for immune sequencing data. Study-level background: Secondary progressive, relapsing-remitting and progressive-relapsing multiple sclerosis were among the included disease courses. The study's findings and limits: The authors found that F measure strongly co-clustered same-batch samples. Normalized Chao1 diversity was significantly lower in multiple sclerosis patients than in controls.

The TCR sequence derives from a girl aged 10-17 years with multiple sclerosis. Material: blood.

The CDR3 region has the DNA TGTGCCTCTTCAGCAGGGGAGTTCGGATCACCCCTCCACTTT. Its translation is CASSAGEFGSPLHF. The V and J genes are TRBV30 and TRBJ1-6; D is possibly TRBD1 (6 bases). Trimming took off 7 bases at V and 10 bases at J, with 20 bases between the two ends. The CDR3 consists of 14 residues. The germline V gene encodes CDR1 GTSNPN and CDR2 SVGIG (reference sequence).